Below are 27 T cell receptor beta chains sequenced from a single sample in a study of cytomegalovirus exposure and HLA in healthy donors. The PCR made use of 60 Vbeta and 13 Jbeta primers. Sequencing used immunoSEQ multiplex PCR; TCRdb keeps in-frame clones, though not all of them. The top ten clones hold more than 0.8% of a sample with around 200,000 clones, 80% to 90% of them seen once. Sequencing was carried out using PBMCs. These TCRs come from a young woman in good health and CMV-seronegative.

This chain joins TRBV5-5 and TRBJ2-2, with 7 bases identical to TRBD1. Germline V gene lookup returns CDR1 SGHKS and CDR2 YYEKEE (reference sequence). This CDR3 comprises 17 residues. Losses at the gene ends were 0 bases for V and 3 bases for J; bases not matched to a gene: 8. The CDR3 loop is CASSLASWGQHTGELFF. The DNA for the CDR3 is TGTGCCAGCAGCTTGGCCAGTTGGGGACAGCACACCGGGGAGCTGTTTTTT. The full variable domain, rest sourced from reference TRBV5-5 and TRBJ2-2, is DAGVTQSPTHLIKTRGQQVTLRCSPISGHKSVSWYQQVLGQGPQFIFQYYEKEERGRGNFPDRFSARQFPNYSSELNVNALLLGDSALYLCASSLASWGQHTGELFFGEGSRLTVL.

This clone is a singleton in its sample. V and J are TRBV29-1 and TRBJ2-1; TRBD2 matches at 13 bases. This CDR3 contains 14 residues. Germline V gene sequence: CDR1 SQVTM, CDR2 ANQGSEA. CDR3 protein: CSPTGLAGSNEQFF. The CDR3 coding sequence is TGCAGTCCAACGGGACTAGCGGGAAGCAATGAGCAGTTCTTC.

Points on this clone: The germline gene is not matched at one end of the junction; a read error may be the cause. This chain uses TRBV19 with TRBJ2-5, with 7 bases that match TRBD1. Germline V CDR1 and CDR2: LNHDA, SQIVND (reference sequence). The length of the CDR3 is 14 residues. The CDR3, as DNA: TGTGCCAGTAGTCTAGACAGGGCCGGGGAGACCCAGTACTTC. Translated, it gives CASSLDRAGETQYF.

This clone was counted a single time. The J gene is TRBJ2-7, the V gene TRBV5-8; 14 bases agree with TRBD2. Germline CDR1 reads SGHTS; CDR2 reads YDEGEE. CDR3 length equals 17 residues. J was trimmed by 0 bases and V by 4 bases; bases with no gene match: 6. This chain's CDR3 is CASSETSGGESSYEQYF. CDR3 DNA: TGTGCCAGCAGCGAGACTAGCGGGGGGGAGAGCTCCTACGAGCAGTACTTC.

This chain connects TRBV19 to TRBJ2-3; 10 bases fit TRBD1. The length of the CDR3 is 16 residues. Germline values: CDR1 LNHDA, CDR2 SQIVND (reference sequence). V shed 5 bases and J 1 base; nucleotides not matched to a gene: 6. The CDR3 loop reads CASSSDRGLRTDTQYF. The CDR3 bases are TGTGCCAGTAGTTCCGACAGGGGGCTGCGCACAGATACGCAGTATTTT.

The table lists this clone with a few counts. The chain employs TRBV7-2 and TRBJ2-7; possible D gene TRBD2, 6 bases. V was trimmed by 0 bases and J by 6 bases, leaving 15 bases between them. The germline CDR1 and CDR2 sequences are SGHTA and FQGNSA. The CDR3 has 15 residues. For the CDR3, the DNA is TGTGCCAGCAGCTTAGCCAGTCGAGTGGGGGGCGAGCAGTACTTC. It codes for CASSLASRVGGEQYF.

The CDR3 loop reads CASSLELAGGPWSTDTQYF. CDR3 DNA sequence: TGTGCCAGCAGCTTAGAACTAGCGGGAGGGCCATGGAGCACAGATACGCAGTATTTT. The V call is TRBV7-8, the J call TRBJ2-3; the match to TRBD2 covers 13 bases. The CDR3 is 19 amino acids. V lost 1 base to trimming and J lost 0 bases; unmatched junction nucleotides: 7. Germline CDR1 and CDR2: SGHVS and FQNEAQ. The entire variable domain, with the rest obtained from reference TRBV7-8 and TRBJ2-3, is as follows: GAGVSQSPRYKVAKRGQDVALRCDPISGHVSLFWYQQALGQGPEFLTYFQNEAQLDKSGLPSDRFFAERPEGSVSTLKIQRTQQEDSAVYLCASSLELAGGPWSTDTQYFGPGTRLTVL.

The CDR3 bases are TGCGCCAGCAGCCCTCGACTAGTTGCCGAGACCCAGTACTTC. Translation: CASSPRLVAETQYF. This chain joins TRBV5-1 and TRBJ2-5; a possible D gene is TRBD2 (6 bases). The CDR3 is 14 amino acids. Trimming cost V 4 bases and J 5 bases, with 15 bases left between them. The germline V gene has CDR1 SGHRS and CDR2 YFSETQ.

The chain joins TRBV9 to TRBJ1-1; 9 bases line up with TRBD1. V shed 4 bases and J 5 bases; nucleotides not matched to a gene: 9. There are 15 residues in the CDR3. Germline V gives CDR1 SGDLS, CDR2 YYNGEE. The CDR3 DNA sequence: TGTGCCAGCAGCAAGGGACAGGGTTTTGGGACTGAAGCTTTCTTT. Translation: CASSKGQGFGTEAFF.

The V call is TRBV4-3, the J call TRBJ1-4; weak D call: TRBD1 (5 bases). CDR1 LGHNA and CDR2 YSLEER come from the germline V gene. The CDR3 length is 14 residues. With 0 bases removed from V and 7 bases from J, the gap between germline ends came to 9 bases. In nucleotides, the CDR3 is TGCGCCAGCAGCCAAGAGGTCAGGGTTGAAAAACTGTTTTTT. Translated: CASSQEVRVEKLFF.

V and J are TRBV6-1 and TRBJ1-1; no definite D call. The CDR3 runs to 14 residues. Germline values: CDR1 MNHNS, CDR2 SASEGT. Trimming cost V 6 bases and J 3 bases, with 14 bases left between them. This CDR3 reads CASREIALHTEAFF. For the CDR3, the DNA is TGTGCCAGCAGGGAAATTGCACTGCACACTGAAGCTTTCTTT.

V gene TRBV2 combines with J gene TRBJ1-1; D is undetermined. There are 13 residues in the CDR3. Per the germline V gene, CDR1 is SNHLY and CDR2 is FYNNEI. V was trimmed by 6 bases and J by 3 bases, leaving 11 bases between them. As DNA, the CDR3 is TGTGCCAGCAGCGGGTCACTCGACACTGAAGCTTTCTTT. Its translation: CASSGSLDTEAFF. Full variable domain (rest looked up from reference TRBV2 and TRBJ1-1): EPEVTQTPSHQVTQMGQEVILRCVPISNHLYFYWYRQILGQKVEFLVSFYNNEISEKSEIFDDQFSVERPDGSNFTLKIRSTKLEDSAMYFCASSGSLDTEAFFGQGTRLTVV.

V is TRBV10-1 and J is TRBJ2-7; 9 bases are shared with TRBD1. Germline assignment: CDR1 WNHNN and CDR2 SYGVQD (reference sequence). This CDR3 region has 14 residues. V was clipped by 3 bases and J by 2 bases; unmatched bases: 2. CDR3 in amino acids: CASSEHRGPYEQYF. DNA for the CDR3: TGCGCCAGCAGTGAACACAGGGGGCCCTACGAGCAGTACTTC.

The V and J genes are TRBV4-3 and TRBJ1-1, with D unresolved. The CDR3 is made up of 15 amino acids. V was shortened by 1 base and J by 5 bases, with 14 bases between the two germline ends. The germline CDR1 and CDR2 sequences are LGHNA and YSLEER. In DNA form, the CDR3 reads TGCGCCAGCAGCCAAGTCCTTGGCGAGGAGACTGAAGCTTTCTTT. Encoded protein: CASSQVLGEETEAFF.

The gene calls are TRBV2 and TRBJ2-3; D perhaps matches TRBD2 (5 bases). In germline, CDR1 is SNHLY, CDR2 FYNNEI. The CDR3 consists of 12 residues. Trimming took 3 bases from V and 10 from J, leaving 11 bases between them. CDR3 nucleotides: TGTGCCAGCAGTGAGAGGGTTAGGGCGCAGTATTTT. It translates to CASSERVRAQYF.

This chain joins TRBV27 and TRBJ2-7, with D unclear. Germline V CDR1 and CDR2: MNHEY, SMNVEV (reference sequence). Trimming pared 7 bases from V and 1 base from J, leaving 14 bases between. The CDR3 loop spans 14 amino acids. The CDR3 is CASIKRARSYEQYF. CDR3 nucleotides: TGTGCCAGCATTAAACGAGCCAGGTCCTACGAGCAGTACTTC.

The chain combines TRBV5-3 with TRBJ1-5; TRBD1 aligns across 8 bases. TRBV5-3 is recorded as an ORF, its role being uncertain. J lost 3 bases, V lost 4 bases, and 12 bases had no gene match. This CDR3 region has 17 residues. The CDR3: CARSLCPTGEDNQPQHF. The CDR3 DNA reads TGTGCCAGAAGCCTTTGCCCGACAGGGGAGGACAATCAGCCCCAGCATTTT.

This sequence joins TRBV6-6 and TRBJ2-2; 8 bases are shared with TRBD2. The CDR3 length is 15 residues. Germline loops: CDR1 MNHNY, CDR2 SVGAGI (reference sequence). V was clipped by 2 bases and J by 5 bases; unmatched bases: 4. The CDR3 here is CASSYTAGGTGELFF. CDR3 DNA: TGTGCCAGCAGTTACACCGCGGGAGGAACCGGGGAGCTGTTTTTT.

This clone occurred once. The rearrangement uses TRBV7-2 and TRBJ2-7; D not certain. V was shortened by 5 bases and J by 6 bases, with 14 bases between the two germline ends. This CDR3 is built from 13 residues. The germline gives CDR1 SGHTA, CDR2 FQGNSA. CDR3 protein: CASSRESVGEQYF. The CDR3 DNA follows: TGTGCCAGCAGCCGAGAAAGCGTGGGCGAGCAGTACTTC.

The chain employs TRBV5-6 and TRBJ1-5, with D unclear. Per the germline V gene, CDR1 is SGHDT and CDR2 is YYEEEE. Trimming took 0 bases from V and 6 from J, leaving 4 bases between them. The CDR3 contains 12 residues. CDR3 loop: CASSLGAQPQHF. CDR3 DNA sequence: TGTGCCAGCAGCTTGGGAGCTCAGCCCCAGCATTTT.

Written as DNA, the CDR3 is TGTGCCAGCTCACCCCTGAGACTAGCGGGGGGGCCGGGGGAGCAGTACTTC. Protein: CASSPLRLAGGPGEQYF. The chain joins TRBV18 to TRBJ2-7; 14 bases map to TRBD2. The CDR3 loop spans 17 amino acids. CDR1 is KGHSH, CDR2 LQKENI, per germline. V shed 3 bases and J 7 bases; nucleotides not matched to a gene: 11.

The chain recombines TRBV7-2 with TRBJ1-1; D possibly corresponds to TRBD1 (6 bases). Trimming took 4 bases from V and 0 from J, leaving 15 bases between them. The CDR3 covers 16 residues. Germline V gene data show CDR1 as SGHTA and CDR2 as FQGNSA. CDR3 DNA sequence: TGTGCCAGCAGCTCCTACTTCGACAGGATGAACACTGAAGCTTTCTTT. Amino acids: CASSSYFDRMNTEAFF.

This chain connects TRBV5-4 to TRBJ2-7; TRBD1 matches at 7 bases. J gave up 6 bases and V 4 bases, and 4 bases lay outside the gene matches. CDR1 is SGHNT, CDR2 YYREEE, per germline (reference sequence). CDR3 length: 12 residues. CDR3 in DNA: TGTGCCAGCAGCCCCAGGGGGTTCGAGCAGTACTTC. Amino acids: CASSPRGFEQYF.

J is TRBJ2-3 and V is TRBV6-1; TRBD2 is a possible D gene (5 bases). The length of the CDR3 is 14 residues. Per the germline V gene, CDR1 is MNHNS and CDR2 is SASEGT. Trimming left V 0 bases short and J 6 bases short, with 10 bases between. The CDR3 is CASSEARAVDTQYF. The CDR3, as DNA: TGTGCCAGCAGTGAAGCGCGGGCGGTTGATACGCAGTATTTT.

The gene calls are TRBV6-1 and TRBJ2-1; TRBD1 matches at 8 bases. The CDR3 totals 20 residues. V trimming: 1 base; J trimming: 0 bases; junction bases outside the gene matches: 14. Per the germline V gene, CDR1 is MNHNS and CDR2 is SASEGT. The CDR3 DNA sequence: TGTGCCAGCAGTGAAGTCGGAACAGGGGGTCCTCGGACCTCCTACAATGAGCAGTTCTTC. Its protein product is CASSEVGTGGPRTSYNEQFF.

The CDR3 DNA sequence: TGCGCCAGCAGCCGCCGGGGAGTCGGCACCTATGGCTACACCTTC. Residues: CASSRRGVGTYGYTF. The chain recombines TRBV4-3 with TRBJ1-2; D gene uncertain. Trimming shortened V by 4 bases and J by 4 bases, and 16 bases separated the two germline ends. The CDR3 loop spans 15 amino acids. Germline values: CDR1 LGHNA, CDR2 YSLEER.

About this clone: The junction departs from germline at one end; a sequencing error may be responsible. This sequence joins TRBV6-1 and TRBJ1-5; D gene ambiguous. Germline-derived CDR1 and CDR2 are MNHNS and SASEGT. CDR3 length: 11 amino acids. As DNA, the CDR3 is TGTGCCAGCAGTGGGCCGGCAGGTACGAATTTT. This gives the protein CASSGPAGTNF.